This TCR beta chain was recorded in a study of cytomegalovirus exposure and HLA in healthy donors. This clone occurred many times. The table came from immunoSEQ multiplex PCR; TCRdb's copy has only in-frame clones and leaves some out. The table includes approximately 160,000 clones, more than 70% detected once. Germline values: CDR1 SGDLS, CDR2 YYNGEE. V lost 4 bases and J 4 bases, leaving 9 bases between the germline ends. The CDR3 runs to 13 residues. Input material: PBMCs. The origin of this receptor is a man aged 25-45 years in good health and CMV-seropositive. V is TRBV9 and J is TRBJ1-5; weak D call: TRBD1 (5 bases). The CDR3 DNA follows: TGTGCCAGCAGCCTACAGGATAATCAGCCCCAGCATTTT. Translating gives CASSLQDNQPQHF. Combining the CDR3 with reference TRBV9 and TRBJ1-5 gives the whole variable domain DSGVTQTPKHLITATGQRVTLRCSPRSGDLSVYWYQQSLDQGLQFLIQYYNGEERAKGNILERFSAQQFPDLHSELNLSSLELGDSALYFCASSLQDNQPQHFGDGTRLSIL.